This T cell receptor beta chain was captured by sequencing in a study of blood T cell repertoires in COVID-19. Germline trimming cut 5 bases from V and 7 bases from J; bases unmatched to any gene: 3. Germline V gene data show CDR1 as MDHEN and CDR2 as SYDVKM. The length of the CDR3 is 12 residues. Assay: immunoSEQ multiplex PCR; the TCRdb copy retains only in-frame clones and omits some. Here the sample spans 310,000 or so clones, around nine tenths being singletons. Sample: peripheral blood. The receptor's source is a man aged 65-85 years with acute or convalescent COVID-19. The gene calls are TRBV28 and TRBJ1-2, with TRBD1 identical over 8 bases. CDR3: CASSRQGAGYTF. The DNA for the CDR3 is TGTGCCAGCAGTCGCCAGGGGGCTGGCTACACCTTC.